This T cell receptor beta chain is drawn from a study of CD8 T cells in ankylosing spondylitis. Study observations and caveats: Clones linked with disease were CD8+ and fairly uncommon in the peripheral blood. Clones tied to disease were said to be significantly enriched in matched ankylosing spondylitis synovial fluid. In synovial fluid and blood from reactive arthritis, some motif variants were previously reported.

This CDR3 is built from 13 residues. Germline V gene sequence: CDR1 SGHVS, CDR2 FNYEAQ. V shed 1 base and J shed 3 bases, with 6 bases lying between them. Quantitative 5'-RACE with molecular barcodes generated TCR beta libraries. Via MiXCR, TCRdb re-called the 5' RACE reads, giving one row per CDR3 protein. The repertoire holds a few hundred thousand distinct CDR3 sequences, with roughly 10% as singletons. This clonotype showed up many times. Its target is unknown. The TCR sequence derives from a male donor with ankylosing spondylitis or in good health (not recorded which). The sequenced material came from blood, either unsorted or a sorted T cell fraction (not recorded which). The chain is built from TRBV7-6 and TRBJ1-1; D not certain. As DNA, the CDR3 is TGTGCCAGCAGCTTAGGCCGACACACTGAAGCTTTCTTT. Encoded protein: CASSLGRHTEAFF. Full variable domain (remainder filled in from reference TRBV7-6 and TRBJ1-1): GAGVSQSPRYKVTKRGQDVALRCDPISGHVSLYWYRQALGQGPEFLTYFNYEAQQDKSGLPNDRFSAERPEGSISTLTIQRTEQRDSAMYRCASSLGRHTEAFFGQGTRLTVV.